The 22 T cell receptor beta chains presented below share a single source sample, sequenced in a study of blood T cell repertoires in COVID-19. Profiled with immunoSEQ multiplex PCR; TCRdb holds only in-frame clones, not every one. The table lists around 230,000 clones, roughly 84% of them singletons. Sequencing input: peripheral blood. The receptors derive from a man aged 40-49 years with acute or convalescent COVID-19.

This rearrangement joins TRBV6-2 or TRBV6-3 to TRBJ2-5; 7 bases align to TRBD1. Germline loops: CDR1 MNHEY, CDR2 SVGEGT. The J segment lost 4 bases and the V segment lost 4 bases, leaving 6 bases of the junction unmatched. The CDR3 spans 14 residues. CDR3 loop: CASSSDRAGETQYF. DNA of the CDR3: TGTGCCAGCAGTTCCGACAGGGCTGGAGAGACCCAGTACTTC.

This clone occurred a few times. The chain is built from TRBV9 and TRBJ2-5, with a tentative D call TRBD2 (6 bases). Trimming took off 4 bases at V and 3 bases at J, with 19 bases between the two ends. Germline V gene data show CDR1 as SGDLS and CDR2 as YYNGEE. The CDR3 totals 16 residues. CDR3 nucleotide sequence: TGTGCCAGCAGCCTTGGCAGGACTACGGTCGAAGAGACCCAGTACTTC. This sequence encodes CASSLGRTTVEETQYF.

This clone is a singleton in its sample. In nucleotides, the CDR3 is TGTGCCAGCAGCTTCGTTACAGGGGCTAACTATGGCTACACCTTC. The encoded protein is CASSFVTGANYGYTF. The chain carries TRBV7-2 and TRBJ1-2, with TRBD1 matching 7 bases. Germline-derived CDR1 and CDR2 are SGHTA and FQGNSA. This CDR3 is built from 15 residues. V trimming: 3 bases; J trimming: 0 bases; junction bases outside the gene matches: 4.

V gene TRBV6-6 combines with J gene TRBJ1-6; D might be TRBD1 (6 bases). This CDR3 comprises 15 residues. The germline V gene encodes CDR1 MNHNY and CDR2 SVGAGI (reference sequence). Trimming removed 3 bases at V and 8 bases at J, with 14 bases between. CDR3 amino acids: CASSYGDRKHSPLHF. CDR3 bases: TGTGCCAGCAGTTATGGCGACAGGAAGCATTCACCCCTCCACTTT.

The chain employs TRBV16 and TRBJ1-5; D is perhaps TRBD1 (5 bases). The germline V gene encodes CDR1 KGHSY and CDR2 FQNENV. This CDR3 is built from 17 residues. Trimming removed 2 bases from V and 4 bases from J, with 18 bases in between. The chain's CDR3 is CASSQISGSGKNQPQHF. In nucleotides, the CDR3 is TGTGCCAGCAGCCAAATCAGTGGGTCAGGGAAAAATCAGCCCCAGCATTTT. The whole variable domain, remainder taken from reference TRBV16 and TRBJ1-5, is GEEVAQTPKHLVRGEGQKAKLYCAPIKGHSYVFWYQQVLKNEFKFLISFQNENVFDETGMPKERFSAKCLPNSPCSLEIQATKLEDSAVYFCASSQISGSGKNQPQHFGDGTRLSIL.

This sequence joins TRBV19 and TRBJ2-5, with D possibly matching TRBD1 (5 bases). The CDR3 totals 14 residues. V lost 5 bases and J 2 bases, leaving 12 bases between the germline ends. Germline assignment: CDR1 LNHDA and CDR2 SQIVND (reference sequence). CDR3 loop: CASSPQGVQETQYF. CDR3 nucleotides: TGTGCCAGTAGTCCCCAGGGTGTACAAGAGACCCAGTACTTC.

This clone was counted once. The CDR3 region is CSVEGGGSSYEQYF. CDR3 coding DNA: TGCAGCGTTGAAGGGGGAGGGAGCTCCTACGAGCAGTACTTC. The rearrangement links TRBV29-1 to TRBJ2-7; 7 bases match TRBD2. Germline V gene data show CDR1 as SQVTM and CDR2 as ANQGSEA. The junction had 3 bases not matched to a gene; V was cut back by 1 base and J by 0 bases. The CDR3 has 14 amino acids.

J is TRBJ2-5 and V is TRBV7-3, with TRBD2 matching 7 bases. The germline V gene has CDR1 SGHTA and CDR2 FQGTGA. This CDR3 is 13 amino acids long. V was clipped by 5 bases and J by 5 bases; unmatched bases: 5. CDR3 sequence reads: CASSRGVDETQYF. The CDR3 DNA is TGTGCCAGCAGCCGGGGGGTAGACGAGACCCAGTACTTC.

CDR3 residues: CASSKGQGRWQETQYF. CDR3 bases: TGTGCCAGCAGCAAAGGGCAGGGGCGATGGCAAGAGACCCAGTACTTC. The chain joins TRBV21-1 to TRBJ2-5; the D call of TRBD1 is as the table states it, not checked on the DNA. TRBV21-1 is deemed a pseudogene. The CDR3 sequence is 16 residues long.

This chain joins TRBV19 and TRBJ2-6, with no clear D. V was clipped by 6 bases and J by 4 bases, with 19 bases between them. The CDR3 is 17 residues long. CDR1 and CDR2 (germline): LNHDA, SQIVND (reference sequence). The CDR3 sequence is CASSESLVVYGANVLTF. The CDR3 region has the DNA TGTGCCAGTAGCGAGTCCCTCGTTGTATACGGGGCCAACGTCCTGACTTTC.

This clone was seen a single time. The V gene is TRBV15, the J gene TRBJ2-3, with a tentative D call TRBD2 (6 bases). V lost 5 bases and J lost 6, with 15 bases in between. This CDR3 is 14 amino acids long. Germline V lookup: CDR1 LNHNV, CDR2 YYDKDF (reference sequence). CDR3 protein: CATSGDLGADTQYF. Written as DNA, the CDR3 is TGTGCCACCAGCGGGGACTTAGGGGCGGATACGCAGTATTTT.

The V and J genes are TRBV19 and TRBJ2-5, with 9 bases aligning to TRBD1. V was pared by 6 bases and J by 4 bases, with 6 bases of the junction left unmatched. The CDR3 covers 14 residues. Germline CDR1 and CDR2: LNHDA and SQIVND (reference sequence). CDR3 residues: CASRRTGGRETQYF. CDR3 sequence (DNA): TGTGCCAGTAGGAGAACAGGGGGCCGAGAGACCCAGTACTTC.

The chain employs TRBV3-1 (or the pseudogene TRBV3-2) and TRBJ1-2; a possible D gene is TRBD1 (5 bases). Germline CDR1 LGHDT, CDR2 YNNKEL (reference sequence). The CDR3 length is 14 residues. V was cut by 0 bases and J by 6 bases, with 11 bases left in between. The CDR3 DNA reads TGTGCCAGCAGCCAAGATGTCAGGGCCAATGGCTACACCTTC. It is translated as CASSQDVRANGYTF.

V is TRBV27 and J is TRBJ2-7; TRBD2 is a possible D gene (5 bases). Germline lookup yields CDR1 MNHEY and CDR2 SMNVEV (reference sequence). Trimming took 3 bases from V and 0 from J, leaving 12 bases between them. The CDR3 consists of 15 residues. This chain's CDR3 is CASSFSDKYSYEQYF. DNA of the CDR3: TGTGCCAGCAGTTTTAGCGACAAGTACTCCTACGAGCAGTACTTC.

The rearrangement joins TRBV2 to TRBJ1-4; no clear D. The ends were cut back, 6 bases at V and 3 bases at J, with 14 bases in the middle. CDR3 length equals 15 residues. CDR1 SNHLY and CDR2 FYNNEI come from the germline V gene. The CDR3 spells CASRASLAANEKLFF. For the CDR3, the DNA is TGTGCCAGCAGGGCTTCTTTGGCGGCTAATGAAAAACTGTTTTTT.

The rearrangement uses TRBV6-5 and TRBJ2-7; 9 positions match TRBD1. V was pared by 5 bases and J by 0 bases, with 5 bases of the junction left unmatched. This CDR3 is built from 15 residues. The germline V gene encodes CDR1 MNHEY and CDR2 SVGAGI. CDR3: CASSPGTGLSYEQYF. DNA of the CDR3: TGTGCCAGCAGTCCTGGGACAGGGCTCTCCTACGAGCAGTACTTC.

The rearrangement links TRBV2 to TRBJ2-2; D perhaps matches TRBD1 (6 bases). Germline lookup yields CDR1 SNHLY and CDR2 FYNNEI. CDR3 length equals 14 residues. V lost 7 bases to trimming and J lost 1 base, with 10 bases between them. The DNA for the CDR3 is TGTGCCAGCACGGGACAAATGAACACCGGGGAGCTGTTTTTT. Protein product: CASTGQMNTGELFF.

This rearrangement joins TRBV19 to TRBJ2-2, with a tentative D call TRBD1 (5 bases). Germline values: CDR1 LNHDA, CDR2 SQIVND (reference sequence). The CDR3 is 16 amino acids. Between the trimmed V and J ends, which lost 10 bases and 2 bases, there was a span of 20 bases. This CDR3 is CATQGWGRVNTGELFF. CDR3 nucleotide sequence: TGTGCCACCCAGGGTTGGGGCAGGGTTAACACCGGGGAGCTGTTTTTT.

The V gene is TRBV27, the J gene TRBJ2-7, with TRBD2 matching 7 bases. Looked up from germline, CDR1 is MNHEY and CDR2 is SMNVEV (reference sequence). The V gene end was trimmed by 4 bases and the J gene end by 7 bases; junction bases not matched to a gene: 13. The CDR3 extends over 15 amino acids. Written as DNA, the CDR3 is TGTGCCAGCAGTTGGAGACCCGGGAGGCTAGGAGAGCAGTACTTC. Translation: CASSWRPGRLGEQYF.

The genes are TRBV6-1 and TRBJ1-2; D is undetermined. This CDR3 region has 15 residues. Trimming took 1 base from V and 6 from J, leaving 15 bases between them. CDR1 and CDR2 (germline): MNHNS, SASEGT. CDR3 protein: CASSEVGGEKDGYTF. The CDR3 DNA is TGTGCCAGCAGTGAAGTAGGCGGGGAGAAGGATGGCTACACCTTC.

This chain connects TRBV7-7 to TRBJ2-2, with TRBD1 matching over 9 bases. V was pared by 5 bases and J by 7 bases, with 8 bases of the junction left unmatched. CDR3 size: 15 residues. Germline values: CDR1 SSHAT, CDR2 FNYEAQ (reference sequence). CDR3 nucleotides: TGTGCCAGCAGCCTCACAGGGGGCTATGACGGGGAGCTGTTTTTT. Its translation is CASSLTGGYDGELFF. Filled out from reference TRBV7-7 and TRBJ2-2, the complete variable domain reads GAGVSQSPRYKVTKRGQDVTLRCDPISSHATLYWYQQALGQGPEFLTYFNYEAQPDKSGLPSDRFSAERPEGSISTLTIQRTEQRDSAMYRCASSLTGGYDGELFFGEGSRLTVL.

The chain is built from TRBV27 and TRBJ2-7, with 12 nucleotides matching TRBD2. This CDR3 is built from 16 residues. Germline loops: CDR1 MNHEY, CDR2 SMNVEV (reference sequence). V shed 8 bases, J shed 2 bases, and the junction held 10 bases outside the gene matches. In DNA form, the CDR3 reads TGTGCCAGCTCGCCCCTAGCGGGAGGGATTCCCTACGAGCAGTACTTC. Residues: CASSPLAGGIPYEQYF.